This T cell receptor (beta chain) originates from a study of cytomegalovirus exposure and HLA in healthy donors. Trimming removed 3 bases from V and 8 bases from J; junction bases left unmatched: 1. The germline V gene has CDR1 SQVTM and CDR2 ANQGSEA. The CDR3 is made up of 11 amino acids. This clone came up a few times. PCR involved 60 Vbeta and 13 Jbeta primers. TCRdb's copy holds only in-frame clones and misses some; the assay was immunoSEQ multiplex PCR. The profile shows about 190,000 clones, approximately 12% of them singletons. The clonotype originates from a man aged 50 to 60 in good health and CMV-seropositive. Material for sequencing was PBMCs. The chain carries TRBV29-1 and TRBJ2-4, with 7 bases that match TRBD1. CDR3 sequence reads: CSVETGYIQYF. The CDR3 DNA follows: TGCAGCGTTGAGACAGGGTACATTCAGTACTTC.